Shown below are 23 T cell receptor beta chains from a single sample sequenced in a study of Ad26.COV2.S vaccination and SARS-CoV-2 variants. Profiling relied on immunoSEQ multiplex PCR, and the TCRdb table lists in-frame clones only, not all of them. Of about 480,000 clones listed, 70% to 90% were seen once; the top ten hold about 13%. Treatment reported: about 20 received Ad26.COV2.S at low or high dose, single or two shots; about 5 received placebo; per-sample allocation not given. Vaccine and placebo recipients were sampled on day 63 after the first injection. Sample: peripheral blood, taken in a trial of Ad26.COV2.S vaccine versus placebo. Receptors were obtained from a person aged 18-60 years who received the Ad26.COV2.S COVID-19 vaccine or a placebo.

The CDR3 reads CSGRQGDPEAFF. DNA for the CDR3: TGCAGCGGACGACAGGGGGACCCTGAAGCTTTCTTT. V and J are TRBV29-1 and TRBJ1-1, with 9 bases that match TRBD1. This CDR3 region has 12 residues. Trimming cost V 7 bases and J 6 bases; bases outside gene matches: 6. Per germline, CDR1 SQVTM and CDR2 ANQGSEA.

The rearrangement uses TRBV7-6 and TRBJ2-7; D might be TRBD1 or TRBD2, each matching 5 bases. Looked up from germline, CDR1 is SGHVS and CDR2 is FNYEAQ. This CDR3 has 13 amino acids. V was cut by 5 bases and J by 4 bases, with 12 bases left in between. The CDR3 spells CASSMGQRYEQYF. CDR3 nucleotide sequence: TGTGCCAGCAGCATGGGGCAGCGGTACGAGCAGTACTTC.

This sequence joins TRBV15 and TRBJ2-2; D is unclear. Germline values: CDR1 LNHNV, CDR2 YYDKDF (reference sequence). Deletions cut 1 base from V and 6 bases from J, with 6 bases between. This CDR3 comprises 13 residues. The CDR3 here is CATSRAGPGELFF. For the CDR3, the DNA is TGTGCCACCAGCAGAGCTGGGCCCGGGGAGCTGTTTTTT.

This clone has only one observation. The chain links TRBV27 to TRBJ2-7, with 9 bases that match TRBD1. With V trimmed by 6 bases and J by 2 bases, 17 bases remained unmatched. CDR3 length: 18 residues. Germline V lookup: CDR1 MNHEY, CDR2 SMNVEV (reference sequence). The CDR3 protein is CASSKRQGVSRIPYEQYF. CDR3 coding DNA: TGTGCCAGCAGCAAGAGACAGGGGGTCTCCAGGATTCCCTACGAGCAGTACTTC.

This sequence joins TRBV11-2 and TRBJ2-1; no reliable D call. CDR1 SGHAT and CDR2 FQNNGV come from the germline V gene. Trimming shortened V by 5 bases and J by 7 bases, and 12 bases separated the two germline ends. The CDR3 has 13 amino acids. The CDR3 region is CASSIPPANEQFF. The CDR3 DNA is TGTGCCAGCAGCATCCCCCCGGCGAATGAGCAGTTCTTC.

This clone has only one observation. The rearrangement links TRBV7-2 to TRBJ2-7; 11 nucleotides line up with TRBD2. The V gene's germline CDR1 is SGHTA and CDR2 FQGNSA. The CDR3 runs 19 residues. The J segment lost 6 bases and the V segment lost 0 bases, leaving 16 bases of the junction unmatched. CDR3 loop: CASSLAHLAGGRSATEQYF. The CDR3 DNA reads TGTGCCAGCAGCTTAGCGCATCTAGCGGGAGGCCGCAGCGCTACCGAGCAGTACTTC.

This rearrangement joins TRBV29-1 to TRBJ2-3; D is unclear. The CDR3 spans 13 residues. Looked up from germline, CDR1 is SQVTM and CDR2 is ANQGSEA. V was trimmed by 4 bases and J by 2 bases, leaving 10 bases between them. In DNA, the CDR3 is TGCAGCGTTGCTCACAGCTCCACAGATACGCAGTATTTT. This encodes CSVAHSSTDTQYF.

The gene calls are TRBV30 and TRBJ1-1; TRBD1 matches at 8 bases. Germline assignment: CDR1 GTSNPN and CDR2 SVGIG (reference sequence). The CDR3 contains 14 residues. The V gene end was trimmed by 0 bases and the J gene end by 4 bases; junction bases not matched to a gene: 4. The CDR3 DNA sequence: TGTGCCTGGAGTGTACGACAGGGGCGCACTGAAGCTTTCTTT. Protein sequence: CAWSVRQGRTEAFF.

The chain recombines TRBV28 with TRBJ2-7, with TRBD2 matching over 9 bases. The germline CDR1 and CDR2 sequences are MDHEN and SYDVKM. With V trimmed by 5 bases and J by 4 bases, 6 bases remained unmatched. The CDR3 totals 14 residues. CDR3 sequence (DNA): TGTGCCAGCAGTACCGGGACTAGCCCTTACGAGCAGTACTTC. This codes for CASSTGTSPYEQYF.

The genes are TRBV5-1 and TRBJ1-6; D uncertain. There are 15 residues in the CDR3. The germline V gene has CDR1 SGHRS and CDR2 YFSETQ. Trimming cost V 0 bases and J 10 bases, with 14 bases left between them. The CDR3 sequence: CASSLDVGFFSPLHF. CDR3 nucleotide sequence: TGCGCCAGCAGCTTGGATGTGGGGTTCTTCTCACCCCTCCACTTT.

The chain carries TRBV5-1 and TRBJ2-5, with 7 bases fitting TRBD1. The CDR3 totals 12 residues. The germline CDR1 and CDR2 sequences are SGHRS and YFSETQ. The ends lost 4 bases at V and 9 bases at J; junction bases unmatched: 6. For the CDR3, the DNA is TGCGCCAGCAGCCCCGATGGACAGGCCCAGTACTTC. As protein: CASSPDGQAQYF.

The chain employs TRBV5-4 and TRBJ2-7, with 10 bases aligning to TRBD1. Germline V gives CDR1 SGHNT, CDR2 YYREEE (reference sequence). The length of the CDR3 is 15 residues. V lost 1 base to trimming and J lost 3 bases; unmatched junction nucleotides: 4. This chain's CDR3 is CASSLLGTGDYEQYF. CDR3 in DNA: TGTGCCAGCAGCTTGTTAGGGACAGGGGACTACGAGCAGTACTTC.

In this sample, this clone turned up a few times. The rearrangement uses TRBV1 and TRBJ2-2; TRBD2 was called by the table and not checked on the DNA. TRBV1 is flagged as a pseudogene. The CDR3 is 19 amino acids. The chain's CDR3 is CTSSPQLAGEYENTGELFF. Here the CDR3 DNA reads TGCACCAGCAGCCCCCAACTAGCGGGAGAATACGAAAACACCGGGGAGCTGTTTTTT.

The chain has TRBV19 and TRBJ2-2; 9 nucleotides line up with TRBD1. Losses at the gene ends were 4 bases for V and 6 bases for J; bases not matched to a gene: 9. Looked up from germline, CDR1 is LNHDA and CDR2 is SQIVND (reference sequence). The CDR3 has 16 amino acids. This chain's CDR3 is CASSRLGQGQAGELFF. The CDR3 DNA reads as TGTGCCAGTAGTAGACTCGGACAGGGGCAGGCCGGGGAGCTGTTTTTT.

V and J are TRBV7-9 and TRBJ2-5; 13 positions match TRBD2. Germline V CDR1 and CDR2: SEHNR, FQNEAQ (reference sequence). J lost 2 bases, V lost 4 bases, and 7 bases had no gene match. CDR3 length: 17 amino acids. CDR3: CASSSGLAGVQQETQYF. The DNA for the CDR3 is TGTGCCAGCAGCTCCGGACTAGCGGGAGTACAACAAGAGACCCAGTACTTC.

V and J are TRBV5-1 and TRBJ2-3; no definite D call. The germline gives CDR1 SGHRS, CDR2 YFSETQ. CDR3 size: 13 residues. V gave up 1 base and J gave up 6 bases, with 9 bases separating them. The CDR3 nucleotides are TGCGCCAGCAGCTTGCCGACGGGTGATACGCAGTATTTT. The encoded protein is CASSLPTGDTQYF.

The chain is built from TRBV6-5 and TRBJ2-3; D uncertain. Germline assignment: CDR1 MNHEY and CDR2 SVGAGI. V gave up 2 bases and J gave up 2 bases, with 5 bases separating them. CDR3 size: 13 residues. This CDR3 reads CASSYGDTDTQYF. The CDR3, as DNA: TGTGCCAGCAGTTACGGGGACACAGATACGCAGTATTTT.

The V call is TRBV28, the J call TRBJ2-1; 13 nucleotides agree with TRBD2. Germline V lookup: CDR1 MDHEN, CDR2 SYDVKM. J lost 8 bases, V lost 4 bases, and 11 bases had no gene match. The CDR3 runs to 17 residues. The DNA of the CDR3 is TGTGCCAGCAGTTCTCCTCGGACTAGCGGGAGTCCGTATGAGCAGTTCTTC. This translates into CASSSPRTSGSPYEQFF.

The V call is TRBV27, the J call TRBJ1-5; the match to TRBD1 covers 7 bases. Trimming removed 3 bases from V and 2 bases from J; junction bases left unmatched: 4. Per germline, CDR1 MNHEY and CDR2 SMNVEV (reference sequence). The CDR3 spans 15 residues. The CDR3, as DNA: TGTGCCAGCAGTTTCTCAACAGGGGGCAATCAGCCCCAGCATTTT. This codes for CASSFSTGGNQPQHF.

In its sample, this clone was seen a few times. The chain uses TRBV6-2 or TRBV6-3 and TRBJ2-1; D is undetermined. There are 10 residues in the CDR3. Trimming removed 4 bases from V and 10 bases from J, with 5 bases in between. CDR1 and CDR2 from the germline V gene are MNHEY and SVGEGT. The DNA for the CDR3 is TGTGCCAGCAGTTCTCGGGAGCAGTTCTTC. Translating gives CASSSREQFF.

The CDR3 is CASSLHGSSGAGTQYF. The CDR3 DNA is TGTGCCAGCAGCCTCCACGGGAGCAGCGGTGCAGGAACGCAGTATTTT. The rearrangement uses TRBV9 and TRBJ2-3; a possible D gene is TRBD2 (6 bases). This CDR3 contains 16 residues. Trimming removed 4 bases from V and 9 bases from J, with 24 bases in between. The V gene's germline CDR1 is SGDLS and CDR2 YYNGEE.

The chain joins TRBV20-1 to TRBJ1-5, with TRBD1 as a possible D gene (5 bases). Germline lookup yields CDR1 DFQATT and CDR2 SNEGSKA (reference sequence). V was cut by 3 bases and J by 4 bases, with 10 bases left in between. This CDR3 comprises 13 residues. The CDR3 nucleotides are TGCAGTGCTAGTAGCAGGGAGAATCAGCCCCAGCATTTT. The encoded protein is CSASSRENQPQHF.

The chain joins TRBV5-1 to TRBJ2-6; D not resolved. Deletions cut 0 bases from V and 4 bases from J, with 8 bases between. The CDR3 is made up of 15 amino acids. The germline gives CDR1 SGHRS, CDR2 YFSETQ. DNA of the CDR3: TGCGCCAGCAGCTTGGGGCTACCAGGGGCCAACGTCCTGACTTTC. This gives the protein CASSLGLPGANVLTF.